Described below is a single T cell receptor beta chain sequence and its context. The V gene lost 2 bases and the J gene lost 0 bases, with 22 bases spanning the gap. The germline gives CDR1 LGHNA, CDR2 YNFKEQ. The CDR3 consists of 20 residues. The sample belongs to a study of blood T cell repertoires in COVID-19. Using immunoSEQ multiplex PCR, the repertoire was profiled, and TCRdb retains in-frame clones only, with some absent. Among 140,000 or so clones, about four fifths were seen once, and the ten largest hold 8.9%. The material sequenced was peripheral blood. This TCR derives from a man aged 25 to 45 with COVID-19, enrolled during active disease. J is TRBJ2-2 and V is TRBV4-2; tentative D call: TRBD1 (6 bases). As DNA, the CDR3 is TGTGCCAGCAGCCAACGGGCCATTGTAAGGGACACCTCGAACACCGGGGAGCTGTTTTTT. The encoded protein is CASSQRAIVRDTSNTGELFF.